Listed here are 5 T cell receptor beta chains from one sample, sequenced in a study of PD-1 blockade in classical Hodgkin lymphoma. Time point noted: cycle 4 day 1 (C4D1), after more than five weeks of nivolumab. All patients experienced relapse after autologous stem cell transplantation, and brentuximab vedotin exposure was variable. Produced via immunoSEQ multiplex PCR; TCRdb's table is partial and in-frame only. The table records about 31,000 clones, over 75% of them present only once. The sequenced sample was peripheral blood mononuclear cells (PBMCs), obtained before the fourth cycle of nivolumab. These receptors came from a human donor with classical Hodgkin lymphoma.

The genes are TRBV29-1 and TRBJ1-2; D not certain. V was pared by 3 bases and J by 0 bases, with 2 bases between. Per germline, CDR1 SQVTM and CDR2 ANQGSEA. There are 11 residues in the CDR3. The CDR3: CSVDANYGYTF. The DNA of the CDR3 is TGCAGCGTTGACGCTAACTATGGCTACACCTTC.

V usage is TRBV2 and J usage is TRBJ1-4; D may be TRBD1 (5 bases). The ends were cut back, 9 bases at V and 7 bases at J, with 12 bases in the middle. Germline CDR1 reads SNHLY; CDR2 reads FYNNEI. The CDR3 contains 12 residues. This chain's CDR3 is CASGASLEKLFF. The CDR3 DNA reads TGTGCCAGTGGGGCCTCTCTTGAAAAACTGTTTTTT.

The J gene is TRBJ2-7, the V gene TRBV4-3; no definite D call. CDR3 size: 14 residues. CDR1 LGHNA and CDR2 YSLEER come from the germline V gene. Trimming removed 2 bases at V and 0 bases at J, with 8 bases between. The CDR3 spells CASSQIRYSYEQYF. DNA of the CDR3: TGCGCCAGCAGCCAAATACGGTACTCCTACGAGCAGTACTTC.

The genes are TRBV10-3 and TRBJ2-2, with 10 bases matching TRBD1. Per germline, CDR1 ENHRY and CDR2 SYGVKD. There are 13 residues in the CDR3. The ends lost 6 bases at V and 6 bases at J; junction bases unmatched: 1. CDR3 residues: CAIRGTGAGELFF. The CDR3, as DNA: TGTGCCATCAGGGGGACAGGGGCCGGGGAGCTGTTTTTT.

This chain uses TRBV9 with TRBJ2-3; 14 bases line up with TRBD2. CDR3 length equals 19 residues. Trimming removed 4 bases from V and 1 base from J; junction bases left unmatched: 11. Germline lookup yields CDR1 SGDLS and CDR2 YYNGEE. The CDR3 protein is CASSNTYPGLAGGTDTQYF. DNA for the CDR3: TGTGCCAGCAGCAATACCTATCCGGGACTAGCGGGGGGCACAGATACGCAGTATTTT. The full variable domain, with the rest looked up from reference TRBV9 and TRBJ2-3, is DSGVTQTPKHLITATGQRVTLRCSPRSGDLSVYWYQQSLDQGLQFLIQYYNGEERAKGNILERFSAQQFPDLHSELNLSSLELGDSALYFCASSNTYPGLAGGTDTQYFGPGTRLTVL.